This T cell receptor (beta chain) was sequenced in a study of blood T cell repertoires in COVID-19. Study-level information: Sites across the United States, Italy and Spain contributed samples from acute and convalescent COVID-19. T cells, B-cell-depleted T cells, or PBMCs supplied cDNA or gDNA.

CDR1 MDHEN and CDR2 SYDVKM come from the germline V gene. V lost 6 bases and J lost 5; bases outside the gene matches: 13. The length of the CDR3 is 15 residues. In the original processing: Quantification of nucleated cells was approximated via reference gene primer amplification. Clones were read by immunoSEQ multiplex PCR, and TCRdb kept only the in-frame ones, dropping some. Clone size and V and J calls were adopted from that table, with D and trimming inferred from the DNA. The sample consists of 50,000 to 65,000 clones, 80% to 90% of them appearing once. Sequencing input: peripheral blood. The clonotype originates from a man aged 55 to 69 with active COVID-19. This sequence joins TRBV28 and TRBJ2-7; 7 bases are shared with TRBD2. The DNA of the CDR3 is TGTGCCAGCAGGGGGGAGGGTTTCGCCGGTAACGAGCAGTACTTC. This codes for CASRGEGFAGNEQYF.